The sequence of this TCR beta chain was determined in a study of cytomegalovirus exposure and HLA in healthy donors. Study findings and constraints: The listing of fewer than 200 TCR beta chains classed them as cytomegalovirus-associated. According to a later analysis, TCR clusters from the first cohort tended to co-occur in the 110 or so validation repertoires.

With respect to this clone: Its antigen is undetermined.

The roughly 120-subject validation cohort, separate from the approximately 660-subject first cohort, included the donors. Sequenced by immunoSEQ multiplex PCR; TCRdb stores in-frame clones only, minus some. The sample lists 150,000 to 200,000 clones, about 81% occurring once. Specimen: PBMCs. The sequence was obtained from a woman aged 30 to 39 in good health and CMV-seronegative.

CDR3 bases: TGTGCCAGCAGTCTGGGGGCGGTGTATCAGCCCCAGCATTTT. Its translation is CASSLGAVYQPQHF. The V call is TRBV6-1, the J call TRBJ1-5, with D possibly matching TRBD1 (6 bases). This CDR3 contains 14 residues. The germline gives CDR1 MNHNS, CDR2 SASEGT. V dropped 5 bases and J dropped 5 bases, with 13 bases sitting between them.